The T cell receptor beta chain under discussion was sequenced for a study of T cell changes during pregnancy in multiple sclerosis. V lost 4 bases and J 1 base, leaving 11 bases between the germline ends. Germline V lookup: CDR1 SQVTM, CDR2 ANQGSEA. The CDR3 length is 13 residues. The data were produced by immunoSEQ multiplex PCR, yet TCRdb's version contains in-frame clones alone and is incomplete. The sample has 40,000 to 55,000 clones; about nine tenths are singletons. The receptor's source is a female donor with multiple sclerosis, enrolled in a pregnancy study. This specimen consisted of CD4+ T cells from peripheral blood mononuclear cells, obtained in the third trimester of pregnancy. The chain carries TRBV29-1 and TRBJ2-7; D is possibly TRBD1 (6 bases). The CDR3 spells CSVVGGQSYEQYF. The CDR3 DNA follows: TGCAGCGTTGTAGGGGGACAATCCTACGAGCAGTACTTC.